This entry lists 19 T cell receptor beta chains sequenced from one sample in a study of blood T cell repertoires in COVID-19. Using immunoSEQ multiplex PCR, the repertoire was profiled, and TCRdb retains in-frame clones only, with some absent. Of about 73,000 clones in the sample, about 88% were seen once. The source material was peripheral blood. These receptors came from a man older than 75 with acute or convalescent COVID-19.

The chain links TRBV1 to TRBJ2-7; the D call TRBD2 from the table was never checked on the DNA. TRBV1 is tagged as a pseudogene. The CDR3 has 16 amino acids. The CDR3 DNA sequence: TGCACCAGCAGCCGGCTCGGGGGACTAGCGGGAGGTGAGCAGTACTTC. It specifies CTSSRLGGLAGGEQYF.

As to this clone: Within the sample, other DNA sequences also encode this same CDR3. The J gene is TRBJ2-5, the V gene TRBV3-1 (or the pseudogene TRBV3-2), with 13 bases that match TRBD2. The trim removed 1 base at V and 5 bases at J, leaving 4 bases unmatched. The CDR3 covers 16 residues. CDR1 and CDR2 (germline): LGHDT, YNNKEL (reference sequence). For the CDR3, the DNA is TGTGCCAGCAGCCAAGGCCCGGGACTAGCGGGGGAGACCCAGTACTTC. It specifies CASSQGPGLAGETQYF.

This clone was seen a few times. The chain has TRBV4-1 and TRBJ1-3; 7 bases line up with TRBD1. The CDR3 is 15 residues long. Per germline, CDR1 MGHRA and CDR2 YSYEKL. V lost 4 bases and J lost 3; bases outside the gene matches: 6. The DNA of the CDR3 is TGCGCCAGCAGCCGCTCAGGGGGGCTTGGAAACACCATATATTTT. Translation: CASSRSGGLGNTIYF.

The rearrangement joins TRBV6-1 to TRBJ1-2; 7 bases fit TRBD1. J gave up 4 bases and V 0 bases, and 11 bases lay outside the gene matches. The V gene's germline CDR1 is MNHNS and CDR2 SASEGT. CDR3 size: 17 residues. The CDR3 DNA reads TGTGCCAGCAGTGAAGCTACCCAGGGGGGTTCAGGCTATGGCTACACCTTC. Its translation is CASSEATQGGSGYGYTF.

This rearrangement joins TRBV5-6 to TRBJ2-5; TRBD2 matches at 9 bases. Germline assignment: CDR1 SGHDT and CDR2 YYEEEE. V trimming: 3 bases; J trimming: 4 bases; junction bases outside the gene matches: 4. The CDR3 is 14 residues long. The chain's CDR3 is CASSWSSGGETQYF. CDR3 coding DNA: TGTGCCAGCAGCTGGAGTAGCGGGGGAGAGACCCAGTACTTC.

This clone appeared once. This sequence joins TRBV30 and TRBJ1-5; D might be TRBD1 (6 bases). Looked up from germline, CDR1 is GTSNPN and CDR2 is SVGIG (reference sequence). Trimming pared 2 bases from V and 2 bases from J, leaving 13 bases between. The CDR3 is 15 amino acids. This CDR3 is CAWSSGVFGNQPQHF. The CDR3 region has the DNA TGTGCCTGGAGTTCAGGGGTTTTTGGCAATCAGCCCCAGCATTTT.

The rearrangement links TRBV6-5 to TRBJ2-5; D unclear. V was trimmed by 6 bases and J by 5 bases, leaving 10 bases between them. The CDR3 runs to 12 residues. CDR1 MNHEY and CDR2 SVGAGI come from the germline V gene. CDR3 loop: CASSKPGETQYF. The CDR3 bases are TGTGCCAGCAGCAAACCCGGGGAGACCCAGTACTTC.

Written as DNA, the CDR3 is TGTGCCAGCAGGGCAAGGGGGGGACAGCCCCAGCATTTT. Translated, it gives CASRARGGQPQHF. The rearrangement uses TRBV6-7 and TRBJ1-5; a possible D gene is TRBD1 (6 bases). TRBV6-7 is filed as an ORF, its function uncertain. The CDR3 spans 13 residues. The V end was cut by 6 bases, the J end by 7 bases, with 13 bases between.

The table lists this clone with a count of one. The V and J genes are TRBV11-2 and TRBJ1-1; D not resolved. V dropped 0 bases and J dropped 5 bases, with 10 bases sitting between them. The CDR3 consists of 14 residues. CDR1 and CDR2 from the germline V gene are SGHAT and FQNNGV. The CDR3 DNA follows: TGTGCCAGCAGCTTAGATCCCCAGTGGACTGAAGCTTTCTTT. This gives the protein CASSLDPQWTEAFF. Full variable domain (missing parts from reference TRBV11-2 and TRBJ1-1): EAGVAQSPRYKIIEKRQSVAFWCNPISGHATLYWYQQILGQGPKLLIQFQNNGVVDDSQLPKDRFSAERLKGVDSTLKIQPAKLEDSAVYLCASSLDPQWTEAFFGQGTRLTVV.

The rearrangement joins TRBV5-1 to TRBJ2-1, with D perhaps TRBD2 (6 bases). Germline values: CDR1 SGHRS, CDR2 YFSETQ. This CDR3 is built from 15 residues. Trimming took off 0 bases at V and 4 bases at J, with 11 bases between the two ends. Here the CDR3 reads CASSLVLAVYNEQFF. CDR3 coding DNA: TGCGCCAGCAGCTTGGTGTTAGCGGTTTACAATGAGCAGTTCTTC.

The rearrangement joins TRBV7-2 to TRBJ1-2; 7 bases align to TRBD1. The CDR3 runs 14 residues. Germline CDR1 SGHTA, CDR2 FQGNSA. V lost 5 bases and J lost 6; bases outside the gene matches: 9. CDR3 sequence: CASSDRTGLHGYTF. In DNA form, the CDR3 reads TGTGCCAGCAGCGACCGGACAGGTCTACATGGCTACACCTTC.

The rearrangement links TRBV5-1 to TRBJ2-3, with TRBD2 matching over 13 bases. Trimming took 3 bases from V and 3 from J; bases not matched to a gene: 7. Germline V gene data show CDR1 as SGHRS and CDR2 as YFSETQ. CDR3 length: 17 residues. The DNA for the CDR3 is TGCGCCAGCAGCTCCGGGACTAGCGGGATGTTGACAGATACGCAGTATTTT. Its protein is CASSSGTSGMLTDTQYF.

Only one count was recorded for this clone. V usage is TRBV12-2 and J usage is TRBJ1-1; the table's TRBD1 call for D was not verified on the DNA. TRBV12-2 is marked as a pseudogene. CDR3 size: 14 residues. CDR3 amino acids: CASRLWAQDREAFF. CDR3 nucleotides: TGTGCAAGTCGCTTATGGGCGCAAGACAGAGAAGCTTTCTTT.

V and J are TRBV28 and TRBJ1-1, with TRBD1 as a possible D gene (5 bases). Germline values: CDR1 MDHEN, CDR2 SYDVKM. Trimming took off 5 bases at V and 11 bases at J, with 15 bases between the two ends. The CDR3 runs 12 residues. CDR3 protein: CASSPPGRGAFF. CDR3 sequence (DNA): TGTGCCAGCAGTCCCCCAGGACGGGGGGCTTTCTTT.

CDR3 DNA sequence: TGTGCCAGCAGTGAAACAGTAGCGAATCAGCCCCAGCATTTT. It is translated as CASSETVANQPQHF. The V gene is TRBV2, the J gene TRBJ1-5, with no clear D. Germline CDR1 SNHLY, CDR2 FYNNEI. Trimming shortened V by 2 bases and J by 4 bases, and 9 bases separated the two germline ends. This CDR3 is 14 amino acids long.

V usage is TRBV5-1 and J usage is TRBJ2-1; 7 bases are a match to TRBD1. Trimming took 4 bases from V and 0 from J; bases not matched to a gene: 10. Germline CDR1 SGHRS, CDR2 YFSETQ. The CDR3 has 17 residues. Here the CDR3 reads CASSPTTGTSSYNEQFF. The CDR3 DNA sequence: TGCGCCAGCAGCCCCACGACAGGGACGAGCTCCTACAATGAGCAGTTCTTC. Drawing the rest from reference TRBV5-1 and TRBJ2-1, the complete variable domain is KAGVTQTPRYLIKTRGQQVTLSCSPISGHRSVSWYQQTPGQGLQFLFEYFSETQRNKGNFPGRFSGRQFSNSRSEMNVSTLELGDSALYLCASSPTTGTSSYNEQFFGPGTRLTVL.

The count of this clone is one. V is TRBV19 and J is TRBJ1-6; 7 bases fit TRBD1. J was trimmed by 10 bases and V by 4 bases; bases with no gene match: 7. Germline V gene sequence: CDR1 LNHDA, CDR2 SQIVND (reference sequence). The CDR3 sequence is 14 residues long. CDR3 sequence (DNA): TGTGCCAGTAGTACCGGGACAGTCAAATCACCCCTCCACTTT. It is translated as CASSTGTVKSPLHF. Drawing the rest from reference TRBV19 and TRBJ1-6, the complete variable domain is DGGITQSPKYLFRKEGQNVTLSCEQNLNHDAMYWYRQDPGQGLRLIYYSQIVNDFQKGDIAEGYSVSREKKESFPLTVTSAQKNPTAFYLCASSTGTVKSPLHFGNGTRLTVT.

The V call is TRBV5-1, the J call TRBJ2-7; 11 bases match TRBD2. The CDR3 is 16 residues long. V lost 4 bases to trimming and J lost 0 bases; unmatched junction nucleotides: 6. In germline, CDR1 is SGHRS, CDR2 YFSETQ. The CDR3 DNA follows: TGCGCCAGCAGCACCGGGACTAGCGGAAGCTCCTACGAGCAGTACTTC. As protein: CASSTGTSGSSYEQYF.

The rearrangement links TRBV6-5 to TRBJ1-2; 8 positions agree with TRBD1. CDR1 MNHEY and CDR2 SVGAGI come from the germline V gene. The CDR3 contains 13 residues. The ends lost 6 bases at V and 7 bases at J; junction bases unmatched: 7. CDR3 region: CASRDRAQGGYTF. The CDR3 DNA reads as TGTGCCAGCAGGGACAGGGCGCAGGGTGGCTACACCTTC.